This T cell receptor beta chain was observed in a study of blood T cell repertoires in COVID-19 (dated by TCRdb to about 2020). About the investigation overall: The collaborator samples originated in the United States, Italy and Spain and spanned the acute and convalescent phases of COVID-19. The material from the prospective study consisted of cDNA or gDNA derived from T cells, B-cell-depleted T cells, or PBMCs. Deeply sampled blood TCRbeta repertoires from subjects exposed to, actively infected with, or recovered from COVID-19 were included in the dataset. The repertoires were released in a freely available public database meant as a resource for research on the immune response to SARS-CoV-2. The sample metadata nearly always contained a de-identified subject ID, COVID-19 status, age in years and sex. Samples came from the ongoing ImmuneRACE study (first 160 participants) plus 1,254 subjects from 6 global collaborators. Where available, HLA class I and class II types were obtained from metadata supplied by the sample provider rather than from assay-based typing. Paper-wide results and their limitations: How much clinical and demographic metadata was included differed by source and by participant, and the metadata was provided uncurated.

TCRbeta CDR3 regions were amplified from genomic DNA by means of the immunoSEQ Assay, a bias-controlled multiplex PCR. The authors processed their data as follows. Within the assay, amplification of reference gene primers was used to estimate how many nucleated cells each sample contained. To quantify the absolute abundance of each unique TCRbeta CDR3 rearrangement, sequence reads were collapsed and filtered. For each sample, productive Simpson clonality was calculated as the square root of Simpson's diversity index over productive rearrangements. Not all clones reach the TCRdb copy of this immuneACCESS table, which keeps in-frame sequences only. Checked studies attribute under half of the gap to unresolved V genes and leave the rest unexplained. V, J and clone size were drawn from that table, and D and trimming were deduced from the DNA. The sample contains some 510,000 clones, approximately 87% of them found a single time. The leading ten clones occupy less than 2% of the sample.

A remark on this clone: Its specific antigen is unknown. Base quality data are lacking; no much larger clone is found one base away.

Enrolling through a virtual design, the prospective study's participants ranged in age from roughly 18 to 95 years and lived across more than 20 United States geographic areas. To assign participants to cohorts, the prospective study relied on clinical history that participants themselves reported in a screening survey and a study questionnaire. Recovered participants in ImmuneRACE Cohort 3 were defined as having two consecutive negative NP/OP PCR tests, clearance from a healthcare professional, or resolution of symptoms. In the prospective study, mobile phlebotomists collected whole blood, serum and a nasopharyngeal or oropharyngeal swab from each participant. Prospective study participants could optionally give additional blood draws and questionnaires over an approximately 2-month period. Before DNA extraction, blood samples from the prospective study were shipped at room temperature or frozen.

At the junction V is shortened by 4 bases and J by 4 bases, with 11 bases in between. The germline V gene supplies CDR1 KGHSH and CDR2 LQKENI. Taken from cysteine to phenylalanine, the CDR3 has 14 residues. Only the CDR3 region is kept as DNA, spanning 42 bases read in frame from base 1. The TCR comes from a woman between 35 and 50 years old who had recovered from COVID-19. Material for sequencing was PBMCs or T cells enriched from blood (not recorded which). This chain joins TRBV18 to TRBJ2-1; the D region possibly corresponds to TRBD1 (6 bases align). The CDR3 sequence is CASSQGTPYNEQFF. At the DNA level, the sequence is TGTGCCAGCTCACAAGGGACACCATACAATGAGCAGTTCTTC.